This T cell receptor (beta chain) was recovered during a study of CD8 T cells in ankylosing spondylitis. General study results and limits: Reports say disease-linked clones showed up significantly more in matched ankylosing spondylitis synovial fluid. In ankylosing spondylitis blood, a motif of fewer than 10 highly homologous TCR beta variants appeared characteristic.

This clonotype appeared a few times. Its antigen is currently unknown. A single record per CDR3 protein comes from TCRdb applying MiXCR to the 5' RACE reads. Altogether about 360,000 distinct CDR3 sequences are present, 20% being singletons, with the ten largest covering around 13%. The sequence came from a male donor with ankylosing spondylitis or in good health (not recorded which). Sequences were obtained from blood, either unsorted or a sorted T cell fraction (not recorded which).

CDR3 sequence reads: CSASWGQGLSNEQFF. The CDR3 nucleotides are TGCAGTGCTAGTTGGGGACAGGGCTTGAGCAATGAGCAGTTCTTC. The rearrangement uses TRBV20-1 and TRBJ2-1, with 9 bases fitting TRBD1. The CDR3 covers 15 residues. With 3 bases clipped from V and 6 bases from J, the junction kept 9 bases outside the gene matches. Germline values: CDR1 DFQATT, CDR2 SNEGSKA (reference sequence).